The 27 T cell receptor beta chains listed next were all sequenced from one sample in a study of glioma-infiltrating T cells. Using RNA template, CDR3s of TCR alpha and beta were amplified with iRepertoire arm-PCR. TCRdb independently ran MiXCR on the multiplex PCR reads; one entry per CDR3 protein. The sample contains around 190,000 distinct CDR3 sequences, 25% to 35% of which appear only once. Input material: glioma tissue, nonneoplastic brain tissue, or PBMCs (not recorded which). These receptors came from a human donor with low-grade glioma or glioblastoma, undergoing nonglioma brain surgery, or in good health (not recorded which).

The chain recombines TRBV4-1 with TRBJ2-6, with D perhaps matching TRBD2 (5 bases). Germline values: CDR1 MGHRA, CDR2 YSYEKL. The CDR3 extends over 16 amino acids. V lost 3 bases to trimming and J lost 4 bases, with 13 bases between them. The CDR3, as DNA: TGCGCCAGCAGCCACCTTCTGGGAGCCGGGGCCAACGTCCTGACTTTC. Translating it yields CASSHLLGAGANVLTF.

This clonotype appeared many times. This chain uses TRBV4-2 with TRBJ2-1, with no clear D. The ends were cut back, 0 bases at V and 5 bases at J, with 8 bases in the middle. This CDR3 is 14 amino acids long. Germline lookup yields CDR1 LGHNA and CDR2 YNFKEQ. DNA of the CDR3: TGTGCCAGCAGCCAAGAAGGCCCGAACAATGAGCAGTTCTTC. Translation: CASSQEGPNNEQFF.

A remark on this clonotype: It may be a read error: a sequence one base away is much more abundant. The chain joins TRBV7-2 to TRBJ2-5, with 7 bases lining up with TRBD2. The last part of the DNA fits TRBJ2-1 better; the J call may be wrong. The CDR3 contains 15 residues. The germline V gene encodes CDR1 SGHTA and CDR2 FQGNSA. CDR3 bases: TGTGCCAGCAGCTTGGGTTGGGCGGGAGAAGAGACCCAGTTCTTC. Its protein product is CASSLGWAGEETQFF.

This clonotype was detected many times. The CDR3 sequence is CASSRYRGQGLSLQPGYTF. The CDR3 bases are TGTGCCAGCAGCCGATACCGGGGACAGGGACTTTCCCTACAACCTGGCTACACCTTC. This rearrangement joins TRBV7-2 to TRBJ1-2, with 9 bases fitting TRBD1. This CDR3 region has 19 residues. Trimming took 5 bases from V and 7 from J; bases not matched to a gene: 23. Germline CDR1 and CDR2: SGHTA and FQGNSA.

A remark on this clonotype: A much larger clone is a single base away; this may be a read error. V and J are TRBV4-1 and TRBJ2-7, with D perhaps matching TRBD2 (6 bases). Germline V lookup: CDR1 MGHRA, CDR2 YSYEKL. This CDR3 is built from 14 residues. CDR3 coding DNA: TGCGCCAGCAGCCGGGGACTGCTCTCCTACAAGCAGTACTTC. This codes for CASSRGLLSYKQYF.

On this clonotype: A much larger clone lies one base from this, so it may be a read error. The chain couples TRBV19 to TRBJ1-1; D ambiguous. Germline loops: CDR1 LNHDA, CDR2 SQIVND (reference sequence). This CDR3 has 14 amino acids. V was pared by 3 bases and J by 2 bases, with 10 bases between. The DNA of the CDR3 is TGTGCCAGTAGTATCTCCGTCATAAACACTGAAGCTTTCTTT. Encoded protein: CASSISVINTEAFF.

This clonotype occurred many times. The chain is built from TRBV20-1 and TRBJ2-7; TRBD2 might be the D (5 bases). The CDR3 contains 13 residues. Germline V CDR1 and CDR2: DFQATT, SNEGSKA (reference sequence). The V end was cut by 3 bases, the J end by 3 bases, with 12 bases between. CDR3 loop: CSASGHTSYEQYF. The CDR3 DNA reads TGCAGTGCTAGTGGCCACACTAGCTACGAGCAGTACTTC.

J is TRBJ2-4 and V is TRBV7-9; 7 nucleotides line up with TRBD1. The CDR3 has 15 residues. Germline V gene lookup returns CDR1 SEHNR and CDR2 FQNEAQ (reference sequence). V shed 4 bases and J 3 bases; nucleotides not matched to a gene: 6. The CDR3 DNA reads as TGTGCCAGCAGCTCTAACCGGGACAGCAAAAACATTCAGTACTTC. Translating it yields CASSSNRDSKNIQYF.

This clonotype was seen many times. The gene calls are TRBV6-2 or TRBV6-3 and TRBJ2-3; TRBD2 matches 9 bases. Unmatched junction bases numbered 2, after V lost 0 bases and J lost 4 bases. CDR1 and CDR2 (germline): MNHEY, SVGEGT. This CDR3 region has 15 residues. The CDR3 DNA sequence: TGTGCCAGCAGTTACTCTGCGGGAGGGGCAGATACGCAGTATTTT. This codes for CASSYSAGGADTQYF.

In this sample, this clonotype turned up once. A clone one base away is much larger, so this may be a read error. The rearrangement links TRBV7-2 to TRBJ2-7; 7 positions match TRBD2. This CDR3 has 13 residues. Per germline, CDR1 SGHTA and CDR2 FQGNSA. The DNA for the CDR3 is TGTGCCAGCAGCTTACCTAGCGGCTACGAGAAGTACTTC. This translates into CASSLPSGYEKYF. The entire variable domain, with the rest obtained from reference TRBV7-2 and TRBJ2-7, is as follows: GAGVSQSPSNKVTEKGKDVELRCDPISGHTALYWYRQSLGQGLEFLIYFQGNSAPDKSGLPSDRFSAERTGGSVSTLTIQRTQQEDSAVYLCASSLPSGYEKYFGPGTRLTVT.

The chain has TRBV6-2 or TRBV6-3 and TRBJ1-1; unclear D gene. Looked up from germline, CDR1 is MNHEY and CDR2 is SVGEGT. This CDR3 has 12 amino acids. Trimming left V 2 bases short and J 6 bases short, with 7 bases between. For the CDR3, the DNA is TGTGCCAGCAGTTACCAGCGCGCTGAAGCTTTCTTT. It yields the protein CASSYQRAEAFF.

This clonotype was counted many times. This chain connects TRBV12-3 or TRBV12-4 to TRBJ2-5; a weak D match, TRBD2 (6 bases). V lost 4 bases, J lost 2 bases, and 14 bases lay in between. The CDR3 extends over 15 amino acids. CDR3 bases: TGTGCCAGCAGTTCCTTTGATAGCGGACAAGAGACCCAGTACTTC. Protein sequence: CASSSFDSGQETQYF.

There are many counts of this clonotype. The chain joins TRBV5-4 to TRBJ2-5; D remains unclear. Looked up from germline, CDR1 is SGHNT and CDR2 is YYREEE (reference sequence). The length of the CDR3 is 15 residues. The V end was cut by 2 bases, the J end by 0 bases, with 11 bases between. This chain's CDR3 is CASSFGQLYQETQYF. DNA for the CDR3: TGTGCCAGCAGCTTCGGGCAGCTGTACCAAGAGACCCAGTACTTC.

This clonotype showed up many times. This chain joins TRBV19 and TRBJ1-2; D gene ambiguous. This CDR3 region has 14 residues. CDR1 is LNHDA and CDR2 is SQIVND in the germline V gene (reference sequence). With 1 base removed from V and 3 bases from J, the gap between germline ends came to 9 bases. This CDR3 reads CASSIAGNDYGYTF. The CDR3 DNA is TGTGCCAGTAGTATAGCGGGAAATGACTATGGCTACACCTTC.

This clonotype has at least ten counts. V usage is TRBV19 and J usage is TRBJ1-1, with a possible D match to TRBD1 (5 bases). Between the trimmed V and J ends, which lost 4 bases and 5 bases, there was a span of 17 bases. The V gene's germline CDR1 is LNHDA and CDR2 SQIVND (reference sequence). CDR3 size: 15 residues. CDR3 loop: CASSTTGTVGTEAFF. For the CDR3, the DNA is TGTGCCAGTAGTACGACGGGGACGGTGGGTACTGAAGCTTTCTTT. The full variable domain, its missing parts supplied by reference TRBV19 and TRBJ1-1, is DGGITQSPKYLFRKEGQNVTLSCEQNLNHDAMYWYRQDPGQGLRLIYYSQIVNDFQKGDIAEGYSVSREKKESFPLTVTSAQKNPTAFYLCASSTTGTVGTEAFFGQGTRLTVV.

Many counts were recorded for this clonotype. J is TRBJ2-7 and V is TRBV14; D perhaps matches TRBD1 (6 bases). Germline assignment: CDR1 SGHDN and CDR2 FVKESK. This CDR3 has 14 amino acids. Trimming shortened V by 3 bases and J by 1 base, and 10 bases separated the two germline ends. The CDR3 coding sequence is TGTGCCAGCAGCCAGGAAACAGGGTCCTACGAGCAGTACTTC. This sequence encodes CASSQETGSYEQYF.

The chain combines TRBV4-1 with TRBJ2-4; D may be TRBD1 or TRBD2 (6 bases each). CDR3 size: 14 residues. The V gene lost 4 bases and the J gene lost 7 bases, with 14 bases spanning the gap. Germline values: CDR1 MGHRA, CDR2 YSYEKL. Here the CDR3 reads CASSPGGNQNIQYF. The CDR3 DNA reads TGCGCCAGCAGCCCCGGGGGCAATCAGAACATTCAGTACTTC.

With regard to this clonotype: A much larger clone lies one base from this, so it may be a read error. This CDR3 is CASSKGADREETRYF. The CDR3 region has the DNA TGTGCCAGCAGCAAGGGGGCGGATAGGGAAGAGACCCGGTACTTC. V is TRBV11-2 and J is TRBJ2-5; TRBD1 agrees at 7 bases. Germline-derived CDR1 and CDR2 are SGHAT and FQNNGV. CDR3 length equals 15 residues.

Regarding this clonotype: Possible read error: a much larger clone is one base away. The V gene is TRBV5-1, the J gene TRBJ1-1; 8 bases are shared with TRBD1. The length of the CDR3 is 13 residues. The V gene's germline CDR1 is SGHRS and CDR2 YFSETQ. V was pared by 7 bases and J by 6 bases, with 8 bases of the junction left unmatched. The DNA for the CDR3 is TGCGCCAGCGTGGGATCGGGACAGGCTGAAGCTTTCTTT. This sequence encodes CASVGSGQAEAFF.

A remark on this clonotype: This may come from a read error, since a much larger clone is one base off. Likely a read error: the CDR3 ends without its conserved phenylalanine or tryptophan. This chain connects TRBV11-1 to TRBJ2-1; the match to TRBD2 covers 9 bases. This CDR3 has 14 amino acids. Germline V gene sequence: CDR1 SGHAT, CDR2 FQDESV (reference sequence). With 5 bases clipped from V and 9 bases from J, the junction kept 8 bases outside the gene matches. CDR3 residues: CASSPTLAGREQFL. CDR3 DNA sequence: TGTGCCAGCAGCCCAACACTAGCGGGTCGTGAGCAGTTCCTC.

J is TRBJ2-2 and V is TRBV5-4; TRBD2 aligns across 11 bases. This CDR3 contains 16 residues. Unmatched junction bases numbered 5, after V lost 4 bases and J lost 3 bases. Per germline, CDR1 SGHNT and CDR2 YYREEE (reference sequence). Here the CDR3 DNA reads TGTGCCAGCAGCCCTCTAGCGGGAGGCGACACCGGGGAGCTGTTTTTT. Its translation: CASSPLAGGDTGELFF.

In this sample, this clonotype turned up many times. The DNA for the CDR3 is TGTGCCAGCAGACAGGGGACGAACACTGAAGCTTTCTTT. Its translation: CASRQGTNTEAFF. The chain is built from TRBV7-2 and TRBJ1-1; 7 nucleotides align to TRBD1. This CDR3 comprises 13 residues. Trimming cost V 6 bases and J 1 base; bases outside gene matches: 2. Germline CDR1 reads SGHTA; CDR2 reads FQGNSA. Looking up the rest from reference TRBV7-2 and TRBJ1-1 gives the full variable domain: GAGVSQSPSNKVTEKGKDVELRCDPISGHTALYWYRQSLGQGLEFLIYFQGNSAPDKSGLPSDRFSAERTGGSVSTLTIQRTQQEDSAVYLCASRQGTNTEAFFGQGTRLTVV.

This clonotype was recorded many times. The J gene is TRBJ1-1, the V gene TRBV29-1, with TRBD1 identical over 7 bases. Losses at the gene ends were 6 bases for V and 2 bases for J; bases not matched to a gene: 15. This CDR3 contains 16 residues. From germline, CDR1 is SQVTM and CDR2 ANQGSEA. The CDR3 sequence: CSVGTLTRDSNTEAFF. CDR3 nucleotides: TGCAGCGTCGGTACCTTAACCCGGGACAGCAACACTGAAGCTTTCTTT.

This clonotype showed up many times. CDR3 in amino acids: CASSSSGVYTDTQYF. The CDR3 DNA reads as TGTGCCAGCAGCTCGTCGGGGGTCTACACAGATACGCAGTATTTT. The chain employs TRBV12-3 or TRBV12-4 and TRBJ2-3; D may be TRBD2 (6 bases). CDR3 length: 15 amino acids. V was cut by 6 bases and J by 2 bases, with 15 bases left in between.

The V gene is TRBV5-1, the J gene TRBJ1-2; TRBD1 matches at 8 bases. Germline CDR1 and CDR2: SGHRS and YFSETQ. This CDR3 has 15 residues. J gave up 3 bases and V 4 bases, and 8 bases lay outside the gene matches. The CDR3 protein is CASSVSGTGDYGYTF. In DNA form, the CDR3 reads TGCGCCAGCAGCGTCTCCGGGACAGGTGACTATGGCTACACCTTC.

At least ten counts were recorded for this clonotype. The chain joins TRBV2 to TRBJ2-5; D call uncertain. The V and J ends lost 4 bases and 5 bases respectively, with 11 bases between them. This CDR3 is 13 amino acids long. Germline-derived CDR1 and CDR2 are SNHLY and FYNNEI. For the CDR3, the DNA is TGTGCCAGCAGTGTATCACCCCGGGAGACCCAGTACTTC. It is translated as CASSVSPRETQYF.

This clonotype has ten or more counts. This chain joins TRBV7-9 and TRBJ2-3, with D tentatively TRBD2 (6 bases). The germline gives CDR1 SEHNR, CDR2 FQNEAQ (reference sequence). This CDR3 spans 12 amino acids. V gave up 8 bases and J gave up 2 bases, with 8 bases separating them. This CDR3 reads CASAGLTDTQYF. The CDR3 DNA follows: TGTGCCAGCGCGGGACTCACAGATACGCAGTATTTT.